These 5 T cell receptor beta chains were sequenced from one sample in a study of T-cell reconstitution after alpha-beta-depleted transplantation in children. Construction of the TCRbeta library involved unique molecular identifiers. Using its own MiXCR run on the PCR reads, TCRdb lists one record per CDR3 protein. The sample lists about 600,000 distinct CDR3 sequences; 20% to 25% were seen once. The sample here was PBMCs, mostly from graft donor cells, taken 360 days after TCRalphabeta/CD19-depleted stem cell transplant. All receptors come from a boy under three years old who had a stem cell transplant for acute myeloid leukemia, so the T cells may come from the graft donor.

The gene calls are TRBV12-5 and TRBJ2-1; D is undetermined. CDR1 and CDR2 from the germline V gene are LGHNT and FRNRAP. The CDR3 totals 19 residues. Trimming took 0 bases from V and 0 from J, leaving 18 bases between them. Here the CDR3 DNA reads TGTGCTAGTGGTTTGGTACTCCTAGGAGCCCTCGGCTCCTACAATGAGCAGTTCTTC. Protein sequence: CASGLVLLGALGSYNEQFF.

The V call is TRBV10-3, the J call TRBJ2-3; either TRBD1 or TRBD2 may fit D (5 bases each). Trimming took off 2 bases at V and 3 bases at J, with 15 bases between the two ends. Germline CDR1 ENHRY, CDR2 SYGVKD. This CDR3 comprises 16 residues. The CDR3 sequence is CAISEQRGRGTDTQYF. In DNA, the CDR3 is TGTGCCATCAGTGAGCAGAGGGGCCGGGGTACAGATACGCAGTATTTT.

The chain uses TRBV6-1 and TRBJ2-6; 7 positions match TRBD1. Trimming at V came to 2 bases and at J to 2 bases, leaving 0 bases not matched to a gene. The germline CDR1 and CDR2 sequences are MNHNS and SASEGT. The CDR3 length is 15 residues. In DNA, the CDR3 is TGTGCCAGCAGTGAACAGGGGGCTGGGGCCAACGTCCTGACTTTC. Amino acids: CASSEQGAGANVLTF.

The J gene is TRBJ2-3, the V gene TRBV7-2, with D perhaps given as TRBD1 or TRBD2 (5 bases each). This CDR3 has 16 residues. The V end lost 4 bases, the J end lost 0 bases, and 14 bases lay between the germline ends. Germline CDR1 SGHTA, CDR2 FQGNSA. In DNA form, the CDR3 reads TGTGCCAGCAGCTGGGACCTTGGAAGTAGCACAGATACGCAGTATTTT. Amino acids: CASSWDLGSSTDTQYF.

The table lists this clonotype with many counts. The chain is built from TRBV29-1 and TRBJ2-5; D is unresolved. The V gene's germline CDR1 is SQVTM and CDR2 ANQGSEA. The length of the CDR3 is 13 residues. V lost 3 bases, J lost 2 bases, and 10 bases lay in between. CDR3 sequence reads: CSVDPSGQETQYF. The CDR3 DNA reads TGCAGCGTTGACCCATCGGGTCAAGAGACCCAGTACTTC.